These 23 T cell receptor beta chains originate from one sample sequenced in a study of T-cell memory formation after mild COVID-19. TCRdb called the 5' RACE reads again in MiXCR, with one record for every CDR3 protein. The sample yields about 560,000 distinct CDR3 sequences, less than 25% seen once. Sequencing was performed on PBMCs or a T cell subset sorted from them (not recorded which). The origin of the receptors is an adult woman who had mild COVID-19 (a few samples of this study predate the infection). Cell type and time point are not known.

This chain links TRBV5-1 with TRBJ2-4, with D hard to call. The CDR3 consists of 18 residues. In germline, CDR1 is SGHRS, CDR2 YFSETQ. The ends were cut back, 0 bases at V and 0 bases at J, with 16 bases in the middle. As DNA, the CDR3 is TGCGCCAGCAGCTTGGAGCAGGTGTCTGTTCTAGCCAAAAACATTCAGTACTTC. Its protein product is CASSLEQVSVLAKNIQYF.

The rearrangement joins TRBV4-1 to TRBJ2-2; TRBD1 matches 7 bases. The germline V gene has CDR1 MGHRA and CDR2 YSYEKL. V gave up 8 bases and J gave up 2 bases; unmatched junction bases: 11. This CDR3 region has 16 residues. This CDR3 reads CASGARRQGNTGELFF. The CDR3 DNA reads as TGCGCCAGCGGTGCCAGGAGACAGGGCAACACCGGGGAGCTGTTTTTT.

The chain combines TRBV7-8 with TRBJ2-1; D remains ambiguous. Germline CDR1 is SGHVS and CDR2 is FQNEAQ. Trimming removed 3 bases at V and 2 bases at J, with 14 bases between. CDR3 length: 16 amino acids. The CDR3 DNA follows: TGTGCCAGCAGCTTGTCAGGTGGAGCTCCCTACAATGAGCAGTTCTTC. Translating it yields CASSLSGGAPYNEQFF.

This clonotype was recorded a few times. A junction end diverges from the germline sequence, so it may reflect a read error. The chain combines TRBV7-3 with TRBJ2-1, with 11 nucleotides matching TRBD2. Per germline, CDR1 SGHTA and CDR2 FQGTGA. There are 13 residues in the CDR3. Here the CDR3 DNA reads TGTGCCAGCAGCATGGGACTAGCGGAAACGCGATCCTTC. Its translation: CASSMGLAETRSF.

This clonotype showed up many times. The J gene is TRBJ1-1, the V gene TRBV12-3 or TRBV12-4; 8 nucleotides align to TRBD1. Trimming at V came to 2 bases and at J to 5 bases, leaving 4 bases not matched to a gene. The CDR3 is 14 amino acids. DNA of the CDR3: TGTGCCAGCAGTTTACAGGGGGCTGGGACTGAAGCTTTCTTT. Residues: CASSLQGAGTEAFF.

This clonotype has just a few counts. V gene TRBV11-2 combines with J gene TRBJ1-1; TRBD1 aligns across 12 bases. V lost 2 bases and J lost 5; bases outside the gene matches: 6. The germline CDR1 and CDR2 sequences are SGHAT and FQNNGV. This CDR3 is built from 16 residues. The CDR3 protein is CASSLWGQGARTEAFF. The CDR3 coding sequence is TGTGCCAGCAGCTTATGGGGACAGGGGGCTAGGACTGAAGCTTTCTTT.

This clonotype was recorded a few times. The chain is built from TRBV29-1 and TRBJ2-6, with TRBD1 matching over 11 bases. Germline V lookup: CDR1 SQVTM, CDR2 ANQGSEA. V dropped 6 bases and J dropped 0; count of bases not matched to a gene: 7. The CDR3 is 17 residues long. Here the CDR3 DNA reads TGCAGCGTACCCGGACAGGGGGCGAACTCTGGGGCCAACGTCCTGACTTTC. Translated: CSVPGQGANSGANVLTF.

The genes are TRBV7-2 and TRBJ2-7; D perhaps matches TRBD2 (7 bases). The CDR3 loop spans 15 amino acids. Germline CDR1 and CDR2: SGHTA and FQGNSA. The V gene lost 5 bases and the J gene lost 3 bases, with 17 bases spanning the gap. Written as DNA, the CDR3 is TGTGCCAGCAGCCCCCTCTCGGGGGGACACTACGAGCAGTACTTC. It yields the protein CASSPLSGGHYEQYF.

This clonotype was observed a few times. V usage is TRBV7-6 and J usage is TRBJ2-2; 9 bases line up with TRBD2. Germline V gives CDR1 SGHVS, CDR2 FNYEAQ. V trimming: 5 bases; J trimming: 1 base; junction bases outside the gene matches: 5. This CDR3 spans 16 amino acids. As DNA, the CDR3 is TGTGCCAGCAGCCTTAGCGGGGGACGGAACACCGGGGAGCTGTTTTTT. Amino acids: CASSLSGGRNTGELFF.

This clonotype was counted only a few times. The genes are TRBV9 and TRBJ2-3; no definite D call. V lost 0 bases, J lost 5 bases, and 10 bases lay in between. This CDR3 is 14 amino acids long. CDR1 SGDLS and CDR2 YYNGEE come from the germline V gene. The CDR3 nucleotides are TGTGCCAGCAGCGTAGGTAGCTCAAAAGATACGCAGTATTTT. Protein: CASSVGSSKDTQYF.

This chain joins TRBV28 and TRBJ2-7; D gene ambiguous. The V end was cut by 3 bases, the J end by 3 bases, with 9 bases between. The CDR3 extends over 13 amino acids. Germline V gene sequence: CDR1 MDHEN, CDR2 SYDVKM. This CDR3 is CASSFGPYYEQYF. Here the CDR3 DNA reads TGTGCCAGCAGTTTCGGGCCATACTACGAGCAGTACTTC.

This chain connects TRBV12-3 or TRBV12-4 to TRBJ2-7, with 8 bases aligning to TRBD2. V gave up 6 bases and J gave up 6 bases; unmatched junction bases: 4. The CDR3 spans 12 residues. The CDR3 nucleotides are TGTGCCAGCAGCGGGACTAGTTCCGAGCAGTACTTC. As protein: CASSGTSSEQYF.

This clonotype was counted at least ten times. CDR3 region: CASSPTSGNYNEQFF. The CDR3 DNA sequence: TGTGCCAGCAGCCCGACTAGCGGGAATTACAATGAGCAGTTCTTC. The genes are TRBV6-5 and TRBJ2-1; TRBD2 matches at 11 bases. CDR3 length equals 15 residues. Trimming cost V 6 bases and J 4 bases; bases outside gene matches: 5. CDR1 MNHEY and CDR2 SVGAGI come from the germline V gene.

This clonotype has only a few counts. The V gene is TRBV10-3, the J gene TRBJ1-1, with D unclear. Trimming stripped 6 bases from V and 0 bases from J, with 20 bases between. Germline lookup yields CDR1 ENHRY and CDR2 SYGVKD. CDR3 length: 17 residues. The CDR3 coding sequence is TGTGCCATCAGGGGGATAAACAAAGGAGGCATGAACACTGAAGCTTTCTTT. This encodes CAIRGINKGGMNTEAFF.

This clonotype occurred a few times. V is TRBV7-3 and J is TRBJ2-3; either TRBD1 or TRBD2 may fit D (6 bases each). This CDR3 is 15 amino acids long. V was trimmed by 3 bases and J by 3 bases, leaving 13 bases between them. Germline CDR1 reads SGHTA; CDR2 reads FQGTGA. CDR3 loop: CASSFIGGLTDTQYF. The DNA for the CDR3 is TGTGCCAGCAGCTTTATAGGGGGGCTAACAGATACGCAGTATTTT.

This clonotype has more than one count but fewer than ten. An end of the junction differs from the germline gene, which may be a read error. This chain uses TRBV7-6 with TRBJ2-3; no firm D call. The CDR3 runs to 12 residues. Germline V CDR1 and CDR2: SGHVS, FNYEAQ. The CDR3 DNA follows: TGCGCCAGCAGCTTCGGGCCAGATACGCAGTATTTT. It translates to CASSFGPDTQYF. Complete variable domain (other parts from reference TRBV7-6 and TRBJ2-3): GAGVSQSPRYKVTKRGQDVALRCDPISGHVSLYWYRQALGQGPEFLTYFNYEAQQDKSGLPNDRFSAERPEGSISTLTIQRTEQRDSAMYRCASSFGPDTQYFGPGTRLTVL.

The chain carries TRBV7-9 and TRBJ1-2, with D unresolved. Germline CDR1 is SEHNR and CDR2 is FQNEAQ (reference sequence). This CDR3 region has 13 residues. Trimming pared 1 base from V and 8 bases from J, leaving 11 bases between. This CDR3 reads CASSLDLRPGYTF. The CDR3 DNA sequence: TGTGCCAGCAGCTTAGATCTAAGGCCCGGCTACACCTTC.

The rearrangement joins TRBV6-5 to TRBJ2-1; either TRBD1 or TRBD2 may fit D (5 bases each). The germline V gene encodes CDR1 MNHEY and CDR2 SVGAGI. The CDR3 is 16 amino acids. Trimming cost V 4 bases and J 0 bases, with 13 bases left between them. CDR3 DNA: TGTGCCAGCAGTTTGACAGCAGGGAGCTCCTACAATGAGCAGTTCTTC. Translating gives CASSLTAGSSYNEQFF.

This clonotype was detected a few times. The rearrangement joins TRBV20-1 to TRBJ2-7; 11 bases are shared with TRBD2. The CDR3 has 14 residues. With 5 bases clipped from V and 3 bases from J, the junction kept 6 bases outside the gene matches. Germline lookup yields CDR1 DFQATT and CDR2 SNEGSKA (reference sequence). The DNA for the CDR3 is TGCAGTGCTCTAGGGACTAGCGGAATCTACGAGCAGTACTTC. As protein: CSALGTSGIYEQYF.

V gene TRBV5-4 combines with J gene TRBJ2-3; perhaps D is TRBD1 or TRBD2 (5 bases each). The length of the CDR3 is 15 residues. V gave up 5 bases and J gave up 1 base, with 14 bases separating them. The germline V gene has CDR1 SGHNT and CDR2 YYREEE (reference sequence). The CDR3 protein is CASRLQVGGTDTQYF. CDR3 sequence (DNA): TGTGCCAGCAGGTTACAGGTGGGGGGCACAGATACGCAGTATTTT.

This clonotype was counted between two and nine times. The chain recombines TRBV20-1 with TRBJ2-1; unclear D gene. The CDR3 consists of 12 residues. Looked up from germline, CDR1 is DFQATT and CDR2 is SNEGSKA (reference sequence). V dropped 2 bases and J dropped 2 bases, with 4 bases sitting between them. Here the CDR3 DNA reads TGCAGTGCTAGACTAGCCTACAATGAGCAGTTCTTC. Protein sequence: CSARLAYNEQFF.

This clonotype was detected a few times. The J gene is TRBJ1-1, the V gene TRBV7-2; D remains unclear. Trimming removed 6 bases from V and 1 base from J, with 18 bases in between. CDR1 and CDR2 from the germline V gene are SGHTA and FQGNSA. This CDR3 spans 16 amino acids. The CDR3 protein is CASSPWAESKNTEAFF. The CDR3 nucleotides are TGTGCCAGCAGTCCTTGGGCAGAGAGTAAGAACACTGAAGCTTTCTTT.

This clonotype was seen only once. The chain employs TRBV24-1 and TRBJ2-2; D remains unclear. Trimming pared 11 bases from V and 6 bases from J, leaving 12 bases between. Germline CDR1 KGHDR, CDR2 SFDVKD. CDR3 size: 12 residues. CDR3 bases: TGTGCCATTTCCGGGCACCCCGGGGAGCTGTTTTTT. Translation: CAISGHPGELFF.